One sample yielded the 4 T cell receptor beta chains listed below, sequenced in a study of cytomegalovirus exposure and HLA in healthy donors. The PCR ran on 60 Vbeta and 13 Jbeta primers. Method: immunoSEQ multiplex PCR; TCRdb's copy keeps in-frame clones and lacks some. This repertoire includes 150,000 to 200,000 clones. The sample consisted of PBMCs. These receptors all come from a woman aged 60-75 years in good health and CMV-seronegative.

The chain recombines TRBV2 with TRBJ2-1; no clear D gene. CDR1 and CDR2 (germline): SNHLY, FYNNEI. V was pared by 5 bases and J by 12 bases, with 14 bases between. The CDR3 sequence is 12 residues long. The CDR3 DNA follows: TGTGCCAGCAGTTACGGCCCTCCTAGGCAGTTCTTC. Its translation: CASSYGPPRQFF.

The chain couples TRBV2 to TRBJ2-7, with D perhaps TRBD2 (5 bases). The CDR3 has 12 residues. Trimming took off 10 bases at V and 1 base at J, with 11 bases between the two ends. Per the germline V gene, CDR1 is SNHLY and CDR2 is FYNNEI. The CDR3 DNA reads TGTGCCATAAGGACTGATTCCTACGAGCAGTACTTC. Translated: CAIRTDSYEQYF.

The chain employs TRBV19 and TRBJ1-2; 9 positions agree with TRBD1. The J segment lost 6 bases and the V segment lost 3 bases, leaving 8 bases of the junction unmatched. CDR1 is LNHDA and CDR2 is SQIVND in the germline V gene (reference sequence). The CDR3 runs to 15 residues. For the CDR3, the DNA is TGTGCCAGTAGTATTGGACGGGACAGGGCTAATGGCTACACCTTC. It yields the protein CASSIGRDRANGYTF.

The chain employs TRBV5-1 and TRBJ2-7; D perhaps matches TRBD1 (6 bases). Per the germline V gene, CDR1 is SGHRS and CDR2 is YFSETQ. V was clipped by 4 bases and J by 0 bases, with 14 bases between them. This CDR3 spans 15 amino acids. This CDR3 reads CASSPERGTSYEQYF. CDR3 sequence (DNA): TGCGCCAGCAGCCCGGAGAGGGGGACCTCCTACGAGCAGTACTTC.